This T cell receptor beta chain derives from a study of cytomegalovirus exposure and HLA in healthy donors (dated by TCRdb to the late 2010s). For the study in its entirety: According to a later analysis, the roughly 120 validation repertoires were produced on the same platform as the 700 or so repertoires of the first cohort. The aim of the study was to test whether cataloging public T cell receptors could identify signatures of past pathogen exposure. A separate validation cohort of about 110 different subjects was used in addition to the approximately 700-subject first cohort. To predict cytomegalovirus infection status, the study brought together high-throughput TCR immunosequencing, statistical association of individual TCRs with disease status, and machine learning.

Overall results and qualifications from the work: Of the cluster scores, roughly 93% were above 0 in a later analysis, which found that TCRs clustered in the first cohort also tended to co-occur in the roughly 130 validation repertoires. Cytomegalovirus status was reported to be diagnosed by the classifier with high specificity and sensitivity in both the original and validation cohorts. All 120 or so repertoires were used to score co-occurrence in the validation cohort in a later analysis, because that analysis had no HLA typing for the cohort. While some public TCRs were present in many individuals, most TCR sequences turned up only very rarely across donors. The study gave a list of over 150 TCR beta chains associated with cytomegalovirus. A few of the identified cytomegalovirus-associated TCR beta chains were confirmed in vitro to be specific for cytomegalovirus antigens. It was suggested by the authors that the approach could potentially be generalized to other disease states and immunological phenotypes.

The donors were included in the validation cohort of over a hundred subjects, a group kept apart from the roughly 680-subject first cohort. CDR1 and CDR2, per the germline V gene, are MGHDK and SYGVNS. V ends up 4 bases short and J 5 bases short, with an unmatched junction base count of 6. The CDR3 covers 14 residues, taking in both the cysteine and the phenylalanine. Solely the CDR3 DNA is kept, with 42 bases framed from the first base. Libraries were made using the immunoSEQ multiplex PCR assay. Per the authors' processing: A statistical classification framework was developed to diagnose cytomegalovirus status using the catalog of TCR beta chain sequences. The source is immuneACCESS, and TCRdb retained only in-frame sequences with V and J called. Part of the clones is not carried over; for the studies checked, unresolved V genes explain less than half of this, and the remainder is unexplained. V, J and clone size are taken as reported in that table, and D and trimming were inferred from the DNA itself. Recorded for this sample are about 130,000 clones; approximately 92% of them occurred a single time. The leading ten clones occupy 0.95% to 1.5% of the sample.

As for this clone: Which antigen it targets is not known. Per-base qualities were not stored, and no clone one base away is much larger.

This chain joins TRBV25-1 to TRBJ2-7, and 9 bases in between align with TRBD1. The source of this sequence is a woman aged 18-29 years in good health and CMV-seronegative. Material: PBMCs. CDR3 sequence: CASSGGGQGNEQYF. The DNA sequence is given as TGTGCCAGCAGTGGGGGCGGACAGGGGAACGAGCAGTACTTC.